These T cell receptor beta chains were read from a single sample in a study of blood T cell repertoires in COVID-19. The method was immunoSEQ multiplex PCR; TCRdb's version includes in-frame clones alone and lacks a portion of them. The sample lists roughly 130,000 clones, about 79% seen once, with 9.2% in the top ten. Sequenced input: PBMCs or T cells enriched from blood (not recorded which). The receptors derive from a man aged 50-60 years who had recovered from COVID-19. CDR3s include the opening cysteine and the closing phenylalanine or tryptophan. The D gene is left open where the match is weak. Part of the rows lack a size; the others show once, few, many or a class for expanded clones.

TRBJ2-7 | NA | TRBV6-2/TRBV6-3 | NA | TGTGCCAGCAGCCATACTCGGCGGGGGCCAGACTACGAGCAGTACTTC | CASSHTRRGPDYEQYF
TRBJ2-3 | NA | TRBV9 | NA | TGTGCCAGCAGCGTAAGTCAGAGCACAGATACGCAGTATTTT | CASSVSQSTDTQYF
TRBJ1-5 | TRBD1 | TRBV27 | NA | TGTGCCAGCAGTGACGACAGGGACAATCAGCCCCAGCATTTT | CASSDDRDNQPQHF
TRBJ1-6 | TRBD1 | TRBV9 | NA | TGTGCCAGCAGCGTAGAAGGGACAGGGGCCCATAATTCACCCCTCCACTTT | CASSVEGTGAHNSPLHF
TRBJ1-6 | TRBD1 | TRBV5-8 | NA | TGTGCCAGCAGCTTGGTTGGGACAGGATCCTATAATTCACCCCTCCACTTT | CASSLVGTGSYNSPLHF
TRBJ1-6 | NA | TRBV6-5 | NA | TGTGCCAGCAGTTACTCGATTCAGGGTGGGAATTCACCCCTCCACTTT | CASSYSIQGGNSPLHF
TRBJ1-1 | NA | TRBV6-1 | NA | TGTGCCAGCAGTGACCCGGGCACTGAAGCTTTCTTT | CASSDPGTEAFF
TRBJ2-4 | TRBD1 | TRBV5-1 | few | TGCGCCAGCAGCTTCGGACAGGGAAACATTCAGTACTTC | CASSFGQGNIQYF
TRBJ2-1 | NA | TRBV19 | once | TGTGCCAGTAGTGTGGGGGGCTCCTACAATGAGCAGTTCTTC | CASSVGGSYNEQFF
TRBJ2-7 | TRBD1 | TRBV19 | NA | TGTGCCAGTAGTATTGCCAGGGGGCAGGGTGACGAGCAGTACTTC | CASSIARGQGDEQYF
TRBJ1-1 | NA | TRBV16 | few | TGTGCCAGCAGCCAAACAGGTCCGGGCACTGAAGCTTTCTTT | CASSQTGPGTEAFF
TRBJ1-4 | TRBD1 | TRBV27 | once | TGTGCCAGCATCTATAGACAGGGGGGAACTAATGAAAAACTGTTTTTT | CASIYRQGGTNEKLFF
TRBJ1-1 | NA | TRBV18 | NA | TGTGCCAGCTCACCCGGAGCAGGGATGAACACTGAAGCTTTCTTT | CASSPGAGMNTEAFF
TRBJ2-1 | TRBD2 | TRBV3-1/TRBV3-2 | NA | TGTGCCAGCAGCCAAAGAGGCGGGGGAGGGAATGAGCAGTTCTTC | CASSQRGGGGNEQFF
TRBJ2-5 | NA | TRBV7-2 | NA | TGTGCCAGCAGCTTGAAGCGGGTCCAAGAGACCCAGTACTTC | CASSLKRVQETQYF
TRBJ1-2 | TRBD1 | TRBV23-1 | NA | TGCGCCAGCAGTCTTAGACAGGGGGGCTCCTATGGCTACACCTTC | CASSLRQGGSYGYTF
TRBJ2-7 | NA | TRBV5-5 | NA | TGTGCCAGCAGCTTGGGTGCGTTCTACGAGCAGTACTTC | CASSLGAFYEQYF
TRBJ2-3 | NA | TRBV9 | NA | TGTGCCAGCAGCGTAGCCGGAGACACAGATACGCAGTATTTT | CASSVAGDTDTQYF
TRBJ2-5 | NA | TRBV5-1 | few | TGCGCCAGCAGCGAGGCGGCTTCGTACCAAGAGACCCAGTACTTC | CASSEAASYQETQYF
TRBJ2-1 | NA | TRBV13 | NA | TGTGCCAGCAGCTCAAATGATAGGGAGGTCGGTACAAATGAGCAGTTCTTC | CASSSNDREVGTNEQFF
TRBJ1-3 | NA | TRBV30 | once | TGTGCCTCCTCCCCTGGAAACACCATATATTTT | CASSPGNTIYF
TRBJ2-1 | TRBD2 | TRBV7-9 | NA | TGTGCCAGCAGCGCAAGCATAGCGGGGTACAATGAGCAGTTCTTC | CASSASIAGYNEQFF
TRBJ2-7 | NA | TRBV5-5 | once | TGTGCCAGCAGCTTCCGAGGTGTAAAATCCTACGAGCAGTACTTC | CASSFRGVKSYEQYF
TRBJ1-6 | TRBD1 | TRBV15 | NA | TGTGCCACCAGCGCCCGGCCCAGGGGGAAGTGGAAGAATTCACCCCTCCACTTT | CATSARPRGKWKNSPLHF
TRBJ2-3 | NA | TRBV7-3 | NA | TGTGCCAGCAGCTTAGCTAGCGCAGATACGCAGTATTTT | CASSLASADTQYF
TRBJ2-2 | NA | TRBV10-3 | NA | TGTGCCATCAGTCTTAACACCGGGGAGCTGTTTTTT | CAISLNTGELFF
TRBJ1-2 | TRBD1 | TRBV27 | NA | TGTGCCAGCACTAAAAACAGGGGGGATGGCTACACCTTC | CASTKNRGDGYTF
TRBJ1-3 | NA | TRBV18 | NA | TGTGCCAGCTCACCCCGGGACATCCGAAACACCATATATTTT | CASSPRDIRNTIYF
TRBJ1-2 | TRBD1 | TRBV6-5 | NA | TGTGCCAGCAGCCCCCAGGGGGGTTCGACTTATGGCTACACCTTC | CASSPQGGSTYGYTF
TRBJ1-1 | TRBD1 | TRBV5-4 | NA | TGTGCCAGCAGCTGGGACAGGGAGGGTGAAGCTTTCTTT | CASSWDREGEAFF
TRBJ1-2 | NA | TRBV28 | NA | TGTGCCACCCCGGGACAAGAGTATGGCTACACCTTC | CATPGQEYGYTF
TRBJ2-3 | TRBD2 | TRBV19 | few | TGTGCCAGTAGTATTGGGACTAGGGGGATAGATACGCAGTATTTT | CASSIGTRGIDTQYF
TRBJ1-4 | NA | TRBV2 | NA | TGTGCCAGCAGTTACGGGACAACCGAAAAACTGTTTTTT | CASSYGTTEKLFF
TRBJ2-3 | TRBD2 | TRBV10-2 | once | TGCGCCAGCCGCCCCCCCATAGCGGGTGGGAGAGATACGCAGTATTTT | CASRPPIAGGRDTQYF
TRBJ2-1 | NA | TRBV4-3 | few | TGCGCCAGCAGCCAAGAGGCGGGAAGCTCCTACAATGAGCAGTTCTTC | CASSQEAGSSYNEQFF
TRBJ2-7 | TRBD2 | TRBV9 | NA | TGTGCCAGCAGCGTAGTTGATAGCGGGGGGGCCTACGAGCAGTACTTC | CASSVVDSGGAYEQYF
TRBJ2-2 | NA | TRBV5-4 | many | TGTGCCAGCAGCTTAGAGGCCGGGGAGCTGTTTTTT | CASSLEAGELFF
TRBJ2-7 | TRBD1 | TRBV19 | once | TGTGCCAGTAGTATTCCAGGACAGGGGTTCCACGAGCAGTACTTC | CASSIPGQGFHEQYF
TRBJ1-1 | NA | TRBV6-5 | once | TGTGCCAGCAGTTACTTTGTAGGGGCGCAGGGCACTGAAGCTTTCTTT | CASSYFVGAQGTEAFF
TRBJ1-2 | NA | TRBV11-2 | NA | TGTGCCAGCCCCGGGACGGGGGACGGGTATGGCTACACCTTC | CASPGTGDGYGYTF
TRBJ2-3 | TRBD2 | TRBV18 | NA | TGTGCCAGCTCACCCCTCGGGGGGGCCACAGATACGCAGTATTTT | CASSPLGGATDTQYF